The 30 T cell receptor beta chains below all came from one sample that was sequenced in a study of CD8 T cells in Susac syndrome. Random-hexamer reverse transcription was applied to roughly 0.5 to 1 ug RNA. MiXCR was run by TCRdb on the immunoSEQ multiplex PCR reads, yielding one entry per CDR3 protein. This repertoire shows some 200,000 distinct CDR3 sequences, roughly 96% found once; its top ten account for 0.085% to 0.095%. Sequenced material: CD4+ T cells from PBMCs. These receptors all stem from a human donor with multiple sclerosis.

The V and J genes are TRBV5-1 and TRBJ1-5; TRBD1 matches 8 bases. The CDR3 extends over 15 amino acids. Germline CDR1 reads SGHRS; CDR2 reads YFSETQ. Trimming at V came to 1 base and at J to 6 bases, leaving 6 bases not matched to a gene. For the CDR3, the DNA is TGCGCCAGCAGCTTGTGGGCAGGGGGCGGTCAGCCCCAGCATTTT. It translates to CASSLWAGGGQPQHF.

The chain couples TRBV5-1 to TRBJ2-7, with 8 bases matching TRBD2. The V gene end was trimmed by 1 base and the J gene end by 4 bases; junction bases not matched to a gene: 10. Germline V gene data show CDR1 as SGHRS and CDR2 as YFSETQ. CDR3 length: 16 residues. The CDR3, as DNA: TGCGCCAGCAGCTTGACCGCGGGAGGAGTTTCGTACGAGCAGTACTTC. Its protein is CASSLTAGGVSYEQYF.

The V gene is TRBV4-1, the J gene TRBJ2-3, with D perhaps TRBD1 or TRBD2 (5 bases each). V lost 7 bases to trimming and J lost 6 bases, with 14 bases between them. This CDR3 contains 13 residues. Germline CDR1 is MGHRA and CDR2 is YSYEKL. The CDR3 protein is CASTRGFGDTQYF. DNA of the CDR3: TGCGCCAGCACCCGGGGCTTTGGGGATACGCAGTATTTT.

CDR3 sequence reads: CASSPRGYHNEQFF. The CDR3 bases are TGTGCCAGCAGCCCCCGCGGTTATCACAATGAGCAGTTCTTC. The chain combines TRBV9 with TRBJ2-1, with unresolved D. The CDR3 runs to 14 residues. Trimming pared 4 bases from V and 5 bases from J, leaving 13 bases between. CDR1 and CDR2 from the germline V gene are SGDLS and YYNGEE. Drawing the rest from reference TRBV9 and TRBJ2-1, the complete variable domain is DSGVTQTPKHLITATGQRVTLRCSPRSGDLSVYWYQQSLDQGLQFLIQYYNGEERAKGNILERFSAQQFPDLHSELNLSSLELGDSALYFCASSPRGYHNEQFFGPGTRLTVL.

The chain uses TRBV4-1 and TRBJ2-5, with D uncertain. Trimming left V 2 bases short and J 5 bases short, with 12 bases between. This CDR3 comprises 14 residues. The germline CDR1 and CDR2 sequences are MGHRA and YSYEKL. CDR3 protein: CASSQLQWRETQYF. Written as DNA, the CDR3 is TGCGCCAGCAGCCAACTACAGTGGCGGGAGACCCAGTACTTC.

V and J are TRBV20-1 and TRBJ1-1; 8 positions agree with TRBD1. Germline V gene data show CDR1 as DFQATT and CDR2 as SNEGSKA (reference sequence). This CDR3 contains 15 residues. The J segment lost 4 bases and the V segment lost 1 base, leaving 8 bases of the junction unmatched. CDR3 coding DNA: TGCAGTGCTAGAGTGTTCGGACAGGGAATCACTGAAGCTTTCTTT. Its protein product is CSARVFGQGITEAFF.

V is TRBV7-9 and J is TRBJ2-5; weak D call: TRBD2 (6 bases). Trimming left V 6 bases short and J 4 bases short, with 18 bases between. The CDR3 is 15 residues long. The germline gives CDR1 SEHNR, CDR2 FQNEAQ (reference sequence). The CDR3 reads CASSPEAWGGETQYF. The DNA of the CDR3 is TGTGCCAGCAGTCCAGAAGCGTGGGGAGGAGAGACCCAGTACTTC.

The V and J genes are TRBV7-8 and TRBJ2-5, with D perhaps TRBD2 (5 bases). The V gene's germline CDR1 is SGHVS and CDR2 FQNEAQ. The V end was cut by 5 bases, the J end by 0 bases, with 13 bases between. The CDR3 length is 15 residues. The CDR3 spells CASSTLRLYQETQYF. DNA of the CDR3: TGTGCCAGCAGCACCCTGAGACTATACCAAGAGACCCAGTACTTC.

This clonotype has just one count. The chain carries TRBV25-1 and TRBJ2-4, with D possibly being TRBD1 (5 bases). CDR3 length equals 15 residues. Germline CDR1 is MGHDK and CDR2 is SYGVNS. With 2 bases removed from V and 7 bases from J, the gap between germline ends came to 15 bases. CDR3 amino acids: CASSETAGSGNIQYF. DNA for the CDR3: TGTGCCAGCAGTGAAACTGCAGGGTCAGGGAACATTCAGTACTTC. Drawing the rest from reference TRBV25-1 and TRBJ2-4, the complete variable domain is EADIYQTPRYLVIGTGKKITLECSQTMGHDKMYWYQQDPGMELHLIHYSYGVNSTEKGDLSSESTVSRIRTEHFPLTLESARPSHTSQYLCASSETAGSGNIQYFGAGTRLSVL.

This rearrangement joins TRBV7-9 to TRBJ1-1; 9 bases line up with TRBD1. The V gene's germline CDR1 is SEHNR and CDR2 FQNEAQ (reference sequence). With V trimmed by 5 bases and J by 6 bases, 7 bases remained unmatched. The CDR3 totals 14 residues. In DNA, the CDR3 is TGTGCCAGCAGCCTGACAGGGGGGTCCGCTGAAGCTTTCTTT. This codes for CASSLTGGSAEAFF.

The chain joins TRBV25-1 to TRBJ2-1; weak D call: TRBD2 (6 bases). The CDR3 extends over 12 amino acids. V was cut by 7 bases and J by 12 bases, with 16 bases left in between. Germline loops: CDR1 MGHDK, CDR2 SYGVNS. The CDR3 reads CASNPGGSVQFF. CDR3 DNA sequence: TGTGCCAGCAACCCAGGAGGGAGTGTGCAGTTCTTC. The full variable domain, its missing parts supplied by reference TRBV25-1 and TRBJ2-1, is EADIYQTPRYLVIGTGKKITLECSQTMGHDKMYWYQQDPGMELHLIHYSYGVNSTEKGDLSSESTVSRIRTEHFPLTLESARPSHTSQYLCASNPGGSVQFFGPGTRLTVL.

The chain employs TRBV3-1 and TRBJ2-3; D unresolved. There are 11 residues in the CDR3. Trimming removed 8 bases from V and 6 bases from J, with 9 bases in between. Germline V gene data show CDR1 as LGHDT and CDR2 as YNNKEL (reference sequence). The CDR3 DNA follows: TGTGCCAGCGCCACTATCGATACGCAGTATTTT. This translates into CASATIDTQYF.

The CDR3, as DNA: TGTGCCAGCAGCTTAAAGTCGTTAAAGACCGGGACAGGGGGACTACGTTCACCCCTCCACTTT. This encodes CASSLKSLKTGTGGLRSPLHF. The chain is built from TRBV11-1 and TRBJ1-6; TRBD1 agrees at 11 bases. Germline-derived CDR1 and CDR2 are SGHAT and FQDESV (reference sequence). Trimming at V came to 2 bases and at J to 9 bases, leaving 21 bases not matched to a gene. The length of the CDR3 is 21 residues.

The sample holds one count of this clonotype. This sequence joins TRBV14 and TRBJ1-6; tentative D call: TRBD1 (6 bases). The ends were cut back, 4 bases at V and 8 bases at J, with 15 bases in the middle. Germline loops: CDR1 SGHDN, CDR2 FVKESK. The CDR3 has 15 amino acids. DNA of the CDR3: TGTGCCAGCAGCCTAGGGCAGGGGCCTGATTCACCCCTCCACTTT. It yields the protein CASSLGQGPDSPLHF.

The rearrangement links TRBV2 to TRBJ2-1; 12 bases align to TRBD2. The CDR3 has 15 residues. V trimming: 4 bases; J trimming: 7 bases; junction bases outside the gene matches: 5. Germline V lookup: CDR1 SNHLY, CDR2 FYNNEI. CDR3 loop: CASSVLAGGPNEQFF. DNA for the CDR3: TGTGCCAGCAGTGTCCTAGCGGGAGGGCCGAATGAGCAGTTCTTC.

This sequence joins TRBV5-1 and TRBJ2-4; 7 bases map to TRBD1. The germline gives CDR1 SGHRS, CDR2 YFSETQ. CDR3 length equals 18 residues. The J segment lost 1 base and the V segment lost 0 bases, leaving 10 bases of the junction unmatched. DNA of the CDR3: TGCGCCAGCAGCTTGGGGCCCGGGACAGAGAACGCCAAAAACATTCAGTACTTC. Its translation is CASSLGPGTENAKNIQYF.

This chain connects TRBV19 to TRBJ2-1; TRBD2 aligns across 11 bases. The trim removed 6 bases at V and 7 bases at J, leaving 5 bases unmatched. Germline V CDR1 and CDR2: LNHDA, SQIVND (reference sequence). This CDR3 region has 14 residues. The DNA for the CDR3 is TGTGCCAGTAGGATCGGGACTAGCGGTAATGAGCAGTTCTTC. This gives the protein CASRIGTSGNEQFF.

V is TRBV18 and J is TRBJ2-5, with TRBD2 matching 8 bases. CDR1 and CDR2 (germline): KGHSH, LQKENI. V trimming: 3 bases; J trimming: 2 bases; junction bases outside the gene matches: 8. The CDR3 loop spans 16 amino acids. The CDR3 nucleotides are TGTGCCAGCTCACCTGGCCCTAGCGGGTTTCAAGAGACCCAGTACTTC. It yields the protein CASSPGPSGFQETQYF.

This clonotype is a singleton in its sample. This sequence joins TRBV5-4 and TRBJ2-1; 10 bases are a match to TRBD1. The CDR3 consists of 16 residues. From germline, CDR1 is SGHNT and CDR2 YYREEE (reference sequence). J lost 5 bases, V lost 5 bases, and 10 bases had no gene match. Here the CDR3 DNA reads TGTGCCAGCAGTGTGGATGGGACAGGGGCGCACAATGAGCAGTTCTTC. Translated: CASSVDGTGAHNEQFF.

The chain joins TRBV20-1 to TRBJ2-3; 9 bases are a match to TRBD1. The CDR3 has 14 amino acids. From germline, CDR1 is DFQATT and CDR2 SNEGSKA (reference sequence). DNA for the CDR3: TGCACCCCGTCCGGACAGGGGCAATCAGATACGCAGTATTTT. Translating gives CTPSGQGQSDTQYF.

This clonotype was detected once. J is TRBJ2-1 and V is TRBV3-1; the D is unclear. CDR3 length: 13 amino acids. Looked up from germline, CDR1 is LGHDT and CDR2 is YNNKEL (reference sequence). Trimming took off 2 bases at V and 9 bases at J, with 11 bases between the two ends. The CDR3 bases are TGTGCCAGCAGCCAATACGAGCTGAGTGAGCAGTTCTTC. Translation gives CASSQYELSEQFF.

V usage is TRBV10-3 and J usage is TRBJ2-3; possible D gene TRBD2, 5 bases. Trimming cost V 11 bases and J 0 bases, with 15 bases left between them. This CDR3 is 14 amino acids long. CDR1 and CDR2 (germline): ENHRY, SYGVKD. The CDR3 DNA reads as TGTGCCGCCCGGGATCTGTTGAGCACAGATACGCAGTATTTT. It encodes CAARDLLSTDTQYF.

The CDR3 bases are TGCAGCGTTGAGGAGAACACCGGGGAGCTGTTTTTT. Protein sequence: CSVEENTGELFF. V is TRBV29-1 and J is TRBJ2-2, with D unresolved. Deletions cut 3 bases from V and 1 base from J, with 3 bases between. Germline V gives CDR1 SQVTM, CDR2 ANQGSEA. There are 12 residues in the CDR3.

This chain uses TRBV5-1 with TRBJ2-5; TRBD2 matches 11 bases. The J segment lost 2 bases and the V segment lost 1 base, leaving 4 bases of the junction unmatched. The CDR3 has 16 residues. Germline V lookup: CDR1 SGHRS, CDR2 YFSETQ. CDR3 region: CASSLSPSGGQETQYF. For the CDR3, the DNA is TGCGCCAGCAGCTTGTCCCCTAGCGGGGGGCAAGAGACCCAGTACTTC. The full variable domain, rest sourced from reference TRBV5-1 and TRBJ2-5, is KAGVTQTPRYLIKTRGQQVTLSCSPISGHRSVSWYQQTPGQGLQFLFEYFSETQRNKGNFPGRFSGRQFSNSRSEMNVSTLELGDSALYLCASSLSPSGGQETQYFGPGTRLLVL.

The V and J genes are TRBV9 and TRBJ1-2, with D perhaps TRBD1 (5 bases). Germline V gene sequence: CDR1 SGDLS, CDR2 YYNGEE. V was pared by 4 bases and J by 4 bases, with 14 bases between. This CDR3 region has 14 residues. The DNA for the CDR3 is TGTGCCAGCAGCCCGAGTCCAGGGAGCTATGGCTACACCTTC. This encodes CASSPSPGSYGYTF.

The rearrangement joins TRBV3-1 to TRBJ2-7; D may match TRBD1 or TRBD2 (5 bases each). This CDR3 has 14 amino acids. Germline CDR1 is LGHDT and CDR2 is YNNKEL (reference sequence). Trimming removed 4 bases from V and 5 bases from J, with 15 bases in between. The CDR3 protein is CASSPRPRGDEQYF. CDR3 nucleotide sequence: TGTGCCAGCAGCCCTAGACCCAGAGGGGACGAGCAGTACTTC.

The rearrangement links TRBV4-2 to TRBJ2-3; TRBD1 is a possible D gene (5 bases). Trimming took 0 bases from V and 4 from J, leaving 14 bases between them. There are 16 residues in the CDR3. Germline CDR1 and CDR2: LGHNA and YNFKEQ. The CDR3 sequence is CASSQDRGALADTQYF. The CDR3, as DNA: TGTGCCAGCAGCCAAGATAGGGGTGCTCTGGCAGATACGCAGTATTTT.

The rearrangement joins TRBV29-1 to TRBJ2-7; D perhaps matches TRBD1 (6 bases). The CDR3 has 11 amino acids. V was pared by 7 bases and J by 3 bases, with 10 bases between. Germline assignment: CDR1 SQVTM and CDR2 ANQGSEA. CDR3 coding DNA: TGCAGCGGGCAACAGGGCTACGAGCAGTACTTC. Protein: CSGQQGYEQYF.

The rearrangement joins TRBV20-1 to TRBJ2-3; TRBD2 agrees at 8 bases. Trimming at V came to 3 bases and at J to 5 bases, leaving 4 bases not matched to a gene. The CDR3 consists of 13 residues. CDR1 is DFQATT and CDR2 is SNEGSKA in the germline V gene (reference sequence). CDR3 sequence (DNA): TGCAGTGCTAGCGGGAGGGCAGGAGATACGCAGTATTTT. It specifies CSASGRAGDTQYF.

There are a few counts of this clonotype. The chain links TRBV5-1 to TRBJ1-1, with D perhaps matching TRBD1 (6 bases). This CDR3 has 13 residues. Germline V CDR1 and CDR2: SGHRS, YFSETQ. Between the trimmed V and J ends, which lost 4 bases and 4 bases, there was a span of 11 bases. This chain's CDR3 is CASSVTGGTEAFF. CDR3 sequence (DNA): TGCGCCAGCAGCGTGACAGGCGGCACTGAAGCTTTCTTT. The full variable domain, with the rest looked up from reference TRBV5-1 and TRBJ1-1, is KAGVTQTPRYLIKTRGQQVTLSCSPISGHRSVSWYQQTPGQGLQFLFEYFSETQRNKGNFPGRFSGRQFSNSRSEMNVSTLELGDSALYLCASSVTGGTEAFFGQGTRLTVV.